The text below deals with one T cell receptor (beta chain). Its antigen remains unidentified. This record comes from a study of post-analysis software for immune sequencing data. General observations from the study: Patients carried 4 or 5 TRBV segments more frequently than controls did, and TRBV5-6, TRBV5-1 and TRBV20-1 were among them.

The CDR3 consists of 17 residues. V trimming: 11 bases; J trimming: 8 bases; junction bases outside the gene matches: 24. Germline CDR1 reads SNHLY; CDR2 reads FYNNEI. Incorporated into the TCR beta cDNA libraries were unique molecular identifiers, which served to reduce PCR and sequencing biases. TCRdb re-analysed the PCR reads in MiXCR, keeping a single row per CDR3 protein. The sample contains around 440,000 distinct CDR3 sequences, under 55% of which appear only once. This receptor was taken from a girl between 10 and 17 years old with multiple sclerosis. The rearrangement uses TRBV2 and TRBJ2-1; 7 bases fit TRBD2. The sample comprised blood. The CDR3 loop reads CAGLGGLIQRALHEQFF. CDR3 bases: TGTGCCGGACTAGGAGGACTCATACAGCGGGCCTTGCATGAGCAGTTCTTC.